Each of the 30 T cell receptor beta chains below was sequenced from the same sample in a study of shared clonotypes between healthy human individuals. Naive CD8 cells, CD45RO-negative and positively selected for CCR7, excluded terminally differentiated effector memory CD45RA+ cells. Repertoires were generated with immunoSEQ multiplex PCR, while TCRdb's copy carries only in-frame clones and drops some. Of about 680,000 clones listed, about 92% were seen once; the top ten hold about 24%. Input material: naive CD8+ T cells sorted from blood. The receptors derive from a man aged 25 to 45 in good health.

Comment on this clone: This sample also contains other DNA sequences that code for the same CDR3. V usage is TRBV5-5 and J usage is TRBJ2-7; 9 nucleotides line up with TRBD1. The length of the CDR3 is 14 residues. The V and J ends lost 4 bases and 2 bases, in that order; junction bases with no gene match: 4. Germline assignment: CDR1 SGHKS and CDR2 YYEKEE (reference sequence). The CDR3 loop reads CASSPGTGTYEQYF. The DNA of the CDR3 is TGTGCCAGCAGCCCAGGGACAGGGACCTACGAGCAGTACTTC.

The chain couples TRBV5-1 to TRBJ2-7, with 10 positions matching TRBD2. The CDR3 totals 15 residues. J was trimmed by 5 bases and V by 0 bases; bases with no gene match: 5. Germline V gives CDR1 SGHRS, CDR2 YFSETQ. CDR3 coding DNA: TGCGCCAGCAGCTTGGTTCTGGGACTAGCGAACGAGCAGTACTTC. Protein: CASSLVLGLANEQYF.

The gene calls are TRBV19 and TRBJ1-5; D is unresolved. Per germline, CDR1 LNHDA and CDR2 SQIVND (reference sequence). V shed 4 bases and J shed 0 bases, with 19 bases lying between them. The CDR3 totals 18 residues. CDR3 sequence: CASSSRASYRNSNQPQHF. CDR3 nucleotides: TGTGCCAGTAGTAGCCGGGCCTCTTACCGTAATAGCAATCAGCCCCAGCATTTT.

This sequence joins TRBV4-3 and TRBJ1-6; D is ambiguous. CDR3 size: 20 residues. V dropped 0 bases and J dropped 3 bases, with 21 bases sitting between them. The germline CDR1 and CDR2 sequences are LGHNA and YSLEER. The CDR3 is CASSQEFGTRSENYNSPLHF. The CDR3 DNA is TGCGCCAGCAGCCAAGAATTTGGTACCCGTTCAGAGAACTATAATTCACCCCTCCACTTT.

The chain recombines TRBV19 with TRBJ2-3; no firm D call. From germline, CDR1 is LNHDA and CDR2 SQIVND (reference sequence). The CDR3 runs 12 residues. V was clipped by 5 bases and J by 6 bases, with 9 bases between them. The CDR3 DNA reads as TGTGCCAGTAGTTTCGAACGGGATACGCAGTATTTT. Protein product: CASSFERDTQYF.

V and J are TRBV29-1 and TRBJ2-2, with 8 bases matching TRBD2. The J segment lost 7 bases and the V segment lost 3 bases, leaving 7 bases of the junction unmatched. This CDR3 region has 14 residues. Germline V gene sequence: CDR1 SQVTM, CDR2 ANQGSEA. CDR3 loop: CSVDEPGGLGELFF. CDR3 coding DNA: TGCAGCGTTGACGAGCCGGGAGGGCTCGGGGAGCTGTTTTTT.

This clone was observed a single time. V usage is TRBV6-1 and J usage is TRBJ2-7; no firm D call. In germline, CDR1 is MNHNS, CDR2 SASEGT. CDR3 size: 13 residues. V gave up 0 bases and J gave up 5 bases, with 8 bases separating them. The CDR3 region is CASSEASEDEQYF. In nucleotides, the CDR3 is TGTGCCAGCAGTGAAGCCTCGGAAGACGAGCAGTACTTC.

Of note for this clone: Other DNA sequences in the sample encode the same CDR3. The V call is TRBV5-1, the J call TRBJ2-1, with 7 bases fitting TRBD1. Germline V gives CDR1 SGHRS, CDR2 YFSETQ. This CDR3 has 14 amino acids. Trimming cost V 0 bases and J 5 bases; bases outside gene matches: 2. CDR3 bases: TGCGCCAGCAGCTTGGGGACAGGTAACAATGAGCAGTTCTTC. The encoded protein is CASSLGTGNNEQFF.

V gene TRBV2 combines with J gene TRBJ2-7, with 11 bases lining up with TRBD1. Trimming at V came to 4 bases and at J to 1 base, leaving 6 bases not matched to a gene. Looked up from germline, CDR1 is SNHLY and CDR2 is FYNNEI. The CDR3 is 16 amino acids. This chain's CDR3 is CASSVHRDRGSYEQYF. The CDR3, as DNA: TGTGCCAGCAGTGTCCACCGGGACAGGGGGTCCTACGAGCAGTACTTC.

This chain joins TRBV29-1 and TRBJ1-3; D ambiguous. CDR1 is SQVTM, CDR2 ANQGSEA, per germline. The V and J ends lost 2 bases and 3 bases respectively, with 14 bases between them. This CDR3 is 15 amino acids long. The CDR3 region is CSVERLGLSGNTIYF. CDR3 DNA: TGCAGCGTTGAACGACTGGGCTTGAGTGGAAACACCATATATTTT. The entire variable domain, with the rest obtained from reference TRBV29-1 and TRBJ1-3, is as follows: SAVISQKPSRDICQRGTSLTIQCQVDSQVTMMFWYRQQPGQSLTLIATANQGSEATYESGFVIDKFPISRPNLTFSTLTVSNMSPEDSSIYLCSVERLGLSGNTIYFGEGSWLTVV.

A word on this clone: The junction and the germline gene differ at one end; a read error may be behind it. V and J are TRBV5-5 and TRBJ1-4, with D uncertain. From germline, CDR1 is SGHKS and CDR2 YYEKEE (reference sequence). This CDR3 spans 15 amino acids. The DNA of the CDR3 is TGCGCCAGCAGCCAAGACACGCCCCGGGGTGAAAAACTGTTTTTT. Encoded protein: CASSQDTPRGEKLFF.

The chain links TRBV5-4 to TRBJ2-7; the match to TRBD1 covers 7 bases. J lost 2 bases, V lost 1 base, and 12 bases had no gene match. The CDR3 consists of 17 residues. The germline gives CDR1 SGHNT, CDR2 YYREEE (reference sequence). CDR3 nucleotide sequence: TGTGCCAGCAGCTTGCCGTCGGAAGGGACAGAACCCTACGAGCAGTACTTC. Protein: CASSLPSEGTEPYEQYF.

This clone showed up just once. The chain joins TRBV29-1 to TRBJ1-2, with D possibly TRBD1 on 5 matching bases. Trimming cost V 6 bases and J 2 bases, with 13 bases left between them. Germline V gene data show CDR1 as SQVTM and CDR2 as ANQGSEA. The CDR3 is 13 residues long. Written as DNA, the CDR3 is TGCAGCGTCCCGGGACCACTAAACTATGGCTACACCTTC. Translated, it gives CSVPGPLNYGYTF.

The chain is built from TRBV10-3 and TRBJ2-2; D is unresolved. Germline CDR1 is ENHRY and CDR2 is SYGVKD. The CDR3 has 14 residues. V gave up 2 bases and J gave up 6 bases, with 10 bases separating them. The CDR3 nucleotides read TGTGCCATCAGTGAGCCTTCTACGCCCGGGGAGCTGTTTTTT. Protein product: CAISEPSTPGELFF.

The chain joins TRBV4-1 to TRBJ2-7; D uncertain. V lost 2 bases and J 0 bases, leaving 8 bases between the germline ends. Germline assignment: CDR1 MGHRA and CDR2 YSYEKL. The CDR3 extends over 14 amino acids. For the CDR3, the DNA is TGCGCCAGCAGCCAATTGCGGATCTCCTACGAGCAGTACTTC. Protein: CASSQLRISYEQYF.

The chain carries TRBV2 and TRBJ2-1, with no clear D. The germline V gene encodes CDR1 SNHLY and CDR2 FYNNEI. The V end lost 0 bases, the J end lost 8 bases, and 8 bases lay between the germline ends. The CDR3 extends over 13 amino acids. CDR3 nucleotides: TGTGCCAGCAGTGAAGCGTACGTCGATGAGCAGTTCTTC. Protein sequence: CASSEAYVDEQFF.

Remarks on this clone: One end of the junction varies from germline; a read error may be responsible. This chain connects TRBV7-7 to TRBJ2-3; no reliable D call. From germline, CDR1 is SSHAT and CDR2 FNYEAQ (reference sequence). This CDR3 comprises 13 residues. The CDR3 protein is CASSLWSTDTQYF. The CDR3 DNA reads as TGTGCTAGCAGCTTATGGAGCACAGATACGCAGTATTTT.

The chain has TRBV2 and TRBJ2-7; a weak D match, TRBD2 (5 bases). V was shortened by 5 bases and J by 5 bases, with 19 bases between the two germline ends. CDR3 size: 15 residues. Germline V gene data show CDR1 as SNHLY and CDR2 as FYNNEI. The CDR3 region has the DNA TGTGCCAGCAGTCCCGGCGCAGGAGGCCCAAACGAGCAGTACTTC. It encodes CASSPGAGGPNEQYF.

This clone was detected once. This chain links TRBV7-9 with TRBJ2-7; perhaps TRBD1 as D (5 bases). In germline, CDR1 is SEHNR, CDR2 FQNEAQ (reference sequence). Trimming removed 1 base from V and 2 bases from J, with 21 bases in between. CDR3 length: 18 residues. The chain's CDR3 is CASSLVGGFSLQAYEQYF. CDR3 sequence (DNA): TGTGCCAGCAGCTTAGTGGGTGGGTTTTCCCTACAGGCCTACGAGCAGTACTTC.

The rearrangement uses TRBV7-9 and TRBJ2-5; D is undetermined. TRBJ2-7 explains the end of the DNA better; the J call may be wrong. CDR1 is SEHNR and CDR2 is FQNEAQ in the germline V gene (reference sequence). The CDR3 is 12 amino acids. This chain's CDR3 is CASSSTPYEQYF. As DNA, the CDR3 is TGTGCCAGCAGCTCCACTCCCTACGAGCAGTACTTC.

The chain carries TRBV6-6 and TRBJ2-1, with a weak D call TRBD2 (5 bases). The CDR3 contains 16 residues. CDR1 is MNHNY and CDR2 is SVGAGI in the germline V gene (reference sequence). The V gene lost 2 bases and the J gene lost 1 base, with 12 bases spanning the gap. CDR3 protein: CASSYSLAGSYNEQFF. The CDR3 DNA reads TGTGCCAGCAGTTACAGTCTAGCAGGATCCTACAATGAGCAGTTCTTC.

The V and J genes are TRBV7-8 and TRBJ2-7; D possibly corresponds to TRBD2 (5 bases). Trimming removed 6 bases from V and 7 bases from J, with 22 bases in between. This CDR3 has 15 residues. The germline V gene encodes CDR1 SGHVS and CDR2 FQNEAQ. This chain's CDR3 is CASRTRGEPSREQYF. In DNA form, the CDR3 reads TGTGCCAGCAGGACTCGGGGAGAACCGTCGCGGGAGCAGTACTTC.

J is TRBJ2-2 and V is TRBV27; TRBD2 matches 8 bases. V lost 4 bases and J lost 5; bases outside the gene matches: 6. CDR1 is MNHEY, CDR2 SMNVEV, per germline (reference sequence). This CDR3 has 15 residues. The CDR3 is CASSYEAGVTGELFF. The CDR3 nucleotides are TGTGCCAGCAGTTACGAAGCGGGAGTAACCGGGGAGCTGTTTTTT.

This chain links TRBV7-9 with TRBJ2-7; TRBD1 is a possible D gene (6 bases). CDR3 length equals 18 residues. CDR1 and CDR2 (germline): SEHNR, FQNEAQ (reference sequence). Trimming left V 5 bases short and J 0 bases short, with 23 bases between. The CDR3 region has the DNA TGTGCCAGCAGCCCCTCTACACGTATCGGGACAACCTCCTACGAGCAGTACTTC. Its translation is CASSPSTRIGTTSYEQYF. Full variable domain (rest looked up from reference TRBV7-9 and TRBJ2-7): DTGVSQNPRHKITKRGQNVTFRCDPISEHNRLYWYRQTLGQGPEFLTYFQNEAQLEKSRLLSDRFSAERPKGSFSTLEIQRTEQGDSAMYLCASSPSTRIGTTSYEQYFGPGTRLTVT.

V and J are TRBV6-1 and TRBJ1-1, with 8 bases lining up with TRBD1. The CDR3 has 12 amino acids. V lost 7 bases and J lost 10; bases outside the gene matches: 8. Germline assignment: CDR1 MNHNS and CDR2 SASEGT. The CDR3 DNA reads as TGTGCCAGCATTGGGACAGGAGATTTAGCTTTCTTT. Translation gives CASIGTGDLAFF.

This rearrangement joins TRBV29-1 to TRBJ2-7; the D gene is possibly TRBD2 (5 bases). The CDR3 extends over 12 amino acids. The germline gives CDR1 SQVTM, CDR2 ANQGSEA. The germline V and J ends were trimmed by 5 bases and 5 bases, with 13 bases remaining between them. CDR3 DNA sequence: TGCAGCGTTCTCTCCGGGAAAAACGAGCAGTACTTC. The encoded protein is CSVLSGKNEQYF.

In this sample, this clone turned up once. The rearrangement joins TRBV9 to TRBJ2-1, with 13 bases aligning to TRBD2. With V trimmed by 4 bases and J by 4 bases, 8 bases remained unmatched. The CDR3 is 17 residues long. Germline loops: CDR1 SGDLS, CDR2 YYNGEE. The CDR3 sequence is CASSPRTSGGSYNEQFF. DNA for the CDR3: TGTGCCAGCAGCCCAAGGACTAGCGGGGGTTCTTACAATGAGCAGTTCTTC.

This chain connects TRBV6-5 to TRBJ1-4; D gene unclear. Germline-derived CDR1 and CDR2 are MNHEY and SVGAGI. V lost 2 bases, J lost 0 bases, and 7 bases lay in between. There are 15 residues in the CDR3. As DNA, the CDR3 is TGTGCCAGCAGTTACGGGGTAGCAACTAATGAAAAACTGTTTTTT. Amino acid sequence: CASSYGVATNEKLFF.

The J gene is TRBJ2-4, the V gene TRBV28, with D tentatively TRBD1 (7 bases). Trimming shortened V by 1 base and J by 10 bases, and 14 bases separated the two germline ends. Germline V gene lookup returns CDR1 MDHEN and CDR2 SYDVKM. The CDR3 covers 14 residues. The CDR3 here is CASSLYRGGGIQYF. CDR3 nucleotides: TGTGCCAGCAGTTTATACAGGGGAGGAGGGATTCAGTACTTC.

This clone has just one count. This chain uses TRBV2 with TRBJ2-7, with a tentative D call TRBD1 (5 bases). CDR1 is SNHLY, CDR2 FYNNEI, per germline. V lost 6 bases to trimming and J lost 0 bases, with 18 bases between them. CDR3 length equals 16 residues. The DNA for the CDR3 is TGTGCCAGCAGCGAATGGGGCGGAAGGAGCTCCTACGAGCAGTACTTC. Translating gives CASSEWGGRSSYEQYF. Full variable domain (rest looked up from reference TRBV2 and TRBJ2-7): EPEVTQTPSHQVTQMGQEVILRCVPISNHLYFYWYRQILGQKVEFLVSFYNNEISEKSEIFDDQFSVERPDGSNFTLKIRSTKLEDSAMYFCASSEWGGRSSYEQYFGPGTRLTVT.